The T cell receptor (beta chain) described here comes from a study of blood T cell repertoires in COVID-19. Produced via immunoSEQ multiplex PCR; TCRdb's table is partial and in-frame only. The sample holds 250,000 to 350,000 clones, around 89% seen once. This CDR3 is 14 amino acids long. V trimming: 5 bases; J trimming: 2 bases; junction bases outside the gene matches: 2. In germline, CDR1 is MNHEY, CDR2 SMNVEV (reference sequence). The TCR comes from a man in his thirties or forties with acute or convalescent COVID-19. The sequencing sample was made of peripheral blood. The gene calls are TRBV27 and TRBJ2-1; 8 bases map to TRBD2. CDR3 sequence reads: CASSTSGAYNEQFF. DNA of the CDR3: TGTGCCAGCAGTACTAGCGGTGCCTACAATGAGCAGTTCTTC.